This T cell receptor beta chain was sequenced for a study of blood T cells in healthy people across ages (dated by TCRdb to the mid-2010s). Background on the whole study: In model experiments, template switching captured about one uniquely barcoded TCR beta cDNA molecule for every two T cells. Two additional independent replicas of 1 million unique cDNA reads from the same blood draw were analyzed for two donors (one aged 18 to 30 and one aged 80 or older). Using deep sequencing normalized with unique cDNA molecular identifiers, the study measured how TCR beta repertoire diversity changes with age. To avoid experimental bias, donors of different ages were randomly spread across the sequencing lanes. The donors were split into four age groups: young (average about 15 years), middle-aged (39), aged (approximately 60) and long-lived (roughly 88). General study outcomes and caveats: Estimates of total diversity based on one million sequenced T cells were considered lower bounds and underestimates. A strong correlation was found between observed TCR beta diversity and the percentage of naive T cells measured by flow cytometry. As age increased, observed TCR beta diversity per million T cells dropped in a roughly linear way, and a significant reduction was already evident by age 40. Since profiling was done on bulk unsorted PBMCs, naive and antigen-experienced compartments could not be conclusively compared. Compared with the aged group, more naive CD4+ T cells, fewer expanded clones and increased TCR diversity were shown by the long-lived group, suggesting age selection. The CMV infection status of donors was not known, potentially confounding age-related changes in expanded clonotypes.

Comment on this clonotype: Which antigen it targets is not known. One end of the junction does not line up with germline, which may come from a read error.

The approximately 39 donors, aged 6 to 90 years, were systemically healthy Caucasian individuals from Russia. About 10 milliliters of peripheral blood were drawn from each donor into EDTA-treated Vacutainer tubes. Ficoll-Paque density-gradient centrifugation was used to isolate PBMCs, with at least 7 million per sample. Trizol reagent was used to extract total RNA from PBMCs, with at least 5 micrograms per sample. For every donor, an aliquot of PBMCs went through flow cytometry to measure the percentages of naive CD45RAhigh/CD27high T cells. Libraries were prepared through 5' RACE. TCRdb records Illumina HiSeq 2500 as the sequencer. A second roughly 7 to 11 cycle PCR used a sample-barcoded 5' primer and a J-beta primer mix. A unique molecular identifier was introduced onto each TCR beta cDNA molecule by a template-switch 5' adaptor carrying 12 random nucleotides. Each sample yielded at least 3 million CDR3-containing paired-end reads. First-strand cDNA synthesis was performed from all RNA using the Mint cDNA synthesis kit, with priming by a TRBC-specific oligonucleotide. Following uracil-DNA glycosylase treatment, a first 18-cycle PCR with universal primers M1SS and BC2_uni_R was performed on all cDNA. Per the authors' processing: For normalization, 1 million high-quality reads, each with a distinct molecular identifier, were randomly selected from each sample. Reads with shared molecular identifiers were discarded instead of being binned into consensus sequences. MiTCR, run with a Q25 quality threshold and the strictest error-elimination algorithm, handled CDR3 identification, clonotype clustering and error correction. A nonparametric unseen species model with Euler transformation was used to estimate lower-bound total TCR beta diversity. TCRdb reprocessing: public reads trimmed at Q25 with fastp, clones called with MiXCR, in-frame beta chains kept. When rows share a CDR3 protein, they turn into one entry using the most common DNA and genes. The V and J calls shown here were made by TCRdb, not taken from the authors' results. Across this sample there are some 370,000 distinct CDR3 sequences, with 52% seen only once. Under 65% of the sample comes from the top ten.

There are 15 amino acids in the CDR3, from cysteine to phenylalanine inclusive. Only the CDR3 part of the read is kept: 45 bases, read in frame from the first base. In the germline V gene, CDR1 corresponds to SGHTA and CDR2 to FQGTGA. The chain couples TRBV7-3 to TRBJ2-3; the D gene remains uncertain. The specimen sequenced was blood. This sequence originates from a man aged 55-75 years in good health. In nucleotides, the sequence is TGTGCCAACAGCTTAGACCCCGCTCCCCCAGATACGCAGTATTTT. Its translation reads: CANSLDPAPPDTQYF.